This TCR beta chain emerged from a study of blood T cell repertoires in COVID-19. For the study at large: Acute and convalescent COVID-19 specimens originated in the United States, Italy and Spain. PBMCs, B-cell-depleted T cells, or T cells provided the cDNA or gDNA that made up the material.

The CDR3 has 14 residues. Trimming took 2 bases from V and 5 from J; bases not matched to a gene: 6. Per germline, CDR1 MNHEY and CDR2 SMNVEV (reference sequence). Seattle participants joined during active infection and were tracked over time. How the authors handled the data: Reference gene primer amplification gave estimated nucleated cell counts. Measured with immunoSEQ multiplex PCR; TCRdb has only the in-frame clones, and not every one. V, J and clone size are taken as reported in that table, and D and trimming were inferred from the DNA itself. The table lists around 140,000 clones, approximately 92% of them singletons.

The rearrangement joins TRBV27 to TRBJ2-7, with 7 bases fitting TRBD2. Material for sequencing was peripheral blood. The receptor was isolated from a man aged 18 to 30 with COVID-19, enrolled during active disease. CDR3 coding DNA: TGTGCCAGCAGTTTAGGGCGGGAGAACGACGAGCAGTACTTC. Translated, it gives CASSLGRENDEQYF.